Given below is one TCR beta chain in context. Antigen: not known. A second 7 to 11 cycle PCR used barcoded and J-beta primers. Each TCR beta cDNA got a 12-nucleotide random molecular identifier. A single record per CDR3 protein comes from TCRdb applying MiXCR to the 5' RACE reads. Of about 810,000 distinct CDR3 sequences in the sample, 30% to 45% were seen once. Per the germline V gene, CDR1 is SGHTA and CDR2 is FQGNSA. Trimming at V came to 0 bases and at J to 6 bases, leaving 7 bases not matched to a gene. The CDR3 is 18 amino acids. This record belongs to a study of blood T cells in healthy people across ages. General study points: A conclusive naive versus antigen-experienced comparison was prevented by the unsorted PBMCs. Estimates drawn from one million T cells were deemed to understate diversity. Donors of long life had a larger count of naive CD4+ cells and greater diversity than aged donors.

This chain links TRBV7-2 with TRBJ2-1; the match to TRBD2 covers 14 bases. The clonotype comes from a man between 18 and 35 years old in good health. What was sequenced was blood. The CDR3 loop is CASSLALTSGGGFNEQFF. The DNA for the CDR3 is TGTGCCAGCAGCTTAGCTCTGACTAGCGGGGGGGGGTTCAATGAGCAGTTCTTC.